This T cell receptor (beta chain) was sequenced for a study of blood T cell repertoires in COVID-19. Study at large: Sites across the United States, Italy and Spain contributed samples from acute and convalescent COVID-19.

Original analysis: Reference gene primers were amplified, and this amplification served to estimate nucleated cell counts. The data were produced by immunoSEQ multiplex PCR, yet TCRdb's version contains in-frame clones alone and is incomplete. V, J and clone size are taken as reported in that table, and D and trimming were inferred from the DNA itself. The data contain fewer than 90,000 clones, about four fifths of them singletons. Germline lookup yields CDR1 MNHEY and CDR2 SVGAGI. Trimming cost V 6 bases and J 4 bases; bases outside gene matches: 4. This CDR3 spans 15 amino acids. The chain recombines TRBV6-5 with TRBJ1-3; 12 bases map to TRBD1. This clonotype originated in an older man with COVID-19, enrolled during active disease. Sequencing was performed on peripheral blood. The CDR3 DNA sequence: TGTGCCAGCAGGGGACAGGGGGCGCGAGGAAACACCATATATTTT. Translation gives CASRGQGARGNTIYF.